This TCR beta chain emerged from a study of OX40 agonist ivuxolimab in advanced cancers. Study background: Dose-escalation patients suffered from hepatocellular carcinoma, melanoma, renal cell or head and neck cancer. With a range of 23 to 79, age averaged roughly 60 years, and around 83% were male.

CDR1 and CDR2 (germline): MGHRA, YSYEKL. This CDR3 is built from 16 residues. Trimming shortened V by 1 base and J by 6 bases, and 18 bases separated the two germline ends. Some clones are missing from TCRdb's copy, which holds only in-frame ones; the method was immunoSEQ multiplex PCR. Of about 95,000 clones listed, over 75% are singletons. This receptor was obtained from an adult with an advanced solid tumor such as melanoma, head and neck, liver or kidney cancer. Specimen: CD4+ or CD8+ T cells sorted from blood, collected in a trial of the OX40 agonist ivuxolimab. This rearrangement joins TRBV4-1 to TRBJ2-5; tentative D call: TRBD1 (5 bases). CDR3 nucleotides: TGCGCCAGCAGCCAAGGCTGGGTGTTAGGGGCGCAGACCCAGTACTTC. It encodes CASSQGWVLGAQTQYF.